This is a list of T cell receptor beta chains from one sample in a study of shared clonotypes between healthy human individuals. The protocol was immunoSEQ multiplex PCR, while the TCRdb copy is restricted to in-frame clones and leaves out a portion. The sample lists over 2 million clones; about 95% were seen once. Sequenced input: naive CD8+ T cells sorted from blood. Receptors were obtained from a man aged 18 to 30 in good health. Both conserved end residues are trimmed from each CDR3. Each record gives: V gene, CDR3 length, CDR3 protein.

TRBV6-6	8	ASSYPEAF
TRBV11-1	13	ASSFTQGNTGELF
TRBV4-1	12	ASSQGGWNYEQY
TRBV11-2	13	ASSYIAGAYNEQF
TRBV6-5	12	ASNPTGNQETQY
TRBV2	13	ASSEAGPGHSPLH
TRBV7-2	13	ASSQMGLAAYEQY
TRBV7-3	11	ASAQGSNQPQH
TRBV5-6	13	ASSLPSGSYNEQF
TRBV16	11	ASSQSPDYGYT
TRBV4-1	16	ASSQDPPGVPTNEKLF
TRBV5-5	12	ASSLWDSTYEQY
TRBV6-1	11	ASSTRVIYEQY
TRBV6-4	14	ASSVGGGMSNGELF
TRBV2	13	ASSPDRGIDYEQY
TRBV2	12	ASMDRAYSYEQY
TRBV7-2	11	ASSSRDRVEQY
TRBV6-5	11	ASRPDLVREQY
TRBV5-4	13	ASSFFDSELYEQY
TRBV7-9	14	ASSLDLAESSYEQY
TRBV9	17	ASSDSRLVLDSKNYGYT
TRBV5-5	14	ASSPEVRAIYNEQF
TRBV5-4	11	ACGDRGLYEQY
TRBV19	12	ASSIGPNTGELF
TRBV19	11	ASSSGTGQPQH
TRBV29-1	19	SVERIGTMGNGGETAYEQY
TRBV4-3	13	ASSQDLDQNLPRG
TRBV15	14	ATSEGTSGGGGEQY
TRBV30	8	AFEETEAF
TRBV6-5	13	ASSYSEGGAYEQY
TRBV27	15	ASSLSNRAGASYGYT
TRBV2	13	ASRDLIAEPYEQY
TRBV7-3	14	ASSAELAVPYNEQF
TRBV9	10	ASSNSGTEAF
TRBV2	12	ASSDWGDSYEQY
TRBV6-5	12	ASSWVSGTDTQY
TRBV27	13	ASHPREIRDNEQF
TRBV6-6	13	ASLGQGGHTGELF
TRBV5-4	11	ASSLVEADTQY
TRBV7-9	12	ASSLTGYSGEQY
TRBV5-4	10	ASRQGPGEQY
TRBV27	12	ASSFLGLADEQY
TRBV7-9	14	ASSPIRPAYLDTQY
TRBV30	10	AWSSEGNEQF
TRBV13	10	ASSFFITGAF
TRBV7-6	15	ASSLARTGGISYEQY
TRBV2	11	ASSDGQSPEAF
TRBV15	11	ATSRVPLQPQH
TRBV6-1	13	ASSEWRGGLNEQF
TRBV9	10	ASSALSGELF
TRBV7-9	11	ASSWTGTYEQY
TRBV5-6	11	ASSLGSFYEQY
TRBV7-9	10	ASSSQGYGYT